The 18 T cell receptor beta chains given below trace back to one sample, sequenced in a study. TCRdb used MiXCR to reprocess the RT-PCR reads, holding one entry per CDR3 protein. This table holds more than 600,000 distinct CDR3 sequences, 14% found once. Sequenced material: memory CD4+ T cells from blood. Receptor source: a female donor in good health, serving as a healthy control.

The chain has TRBV18 and TRBJ2-7; 10 nucleotides align to TRBD2. Trimming took 6 bases from V and 7 from J; bases not matched to a gene: 9. CDR1 is KGHSH and CDR2 is LQKENI in the germline V gene. This CDR3 comprises 14 residues. The CDR3 DNA reads as TGTGCCAGCTCGCTGACTAGCGGGTTCCAAGAGCAGTACTTC. It is translated as CASSLTSGFQEQYF.

In regard to this clonotype: This may arise from a read error, as a much more abundant clone is one base away. This chain links TRBV15 with TRBJ2-1; a possible D gene is TRBD1 (5 bases). The V gene's germline CDR1 is LNHNV and CDR2 YYDKDF (reference sequence). This CDR3 comprises 15 residues. V shed 0 bases and J shed 6 bases, with 12 bases lying between them. CDR3 residues: CATSRERAGLNEQFF. The CDR3 DNA reads TGTGCCACCAGCAGAGAACGGGCAGGGCTCAATGAGCAGTTCTTC.

This chain uses TRBV20-1 with TRBJ2-3; D is uncertain. The V gene lost 0 bases and the J gene lost 7 bases, with 17 bases spanning the gap. The CDR3 consists of 15 residues. Germline V CDR1 and CDR2: DFQATT, SNEGSKA (reference sequence). CDR3 in DNA: TGCAGTGCTAGAGATGAGCTACCCTGGGCCTATACGCAGTATTTT. Its protein is CSARDELPWAYTQYF.

This clonotype was counted between two and nine times. The V gene is TRBV7-2, the J gene TRBJ2-7, with TRBD1 matching 7 bases. CDR3 size: 15 residues. Germline assignment: CDR1 SGHTA and CDR2 FQGNSA. V shed 6 bases and J 6 bases; nucleotides not matched to a gene: 14. The CDR3 region is CASSQTGVTLSEQYF. The CDR3 DNA reads as TGTGCCAGCAGTCAAACAGGGGTAACGCTCTCCGAGCAGTACTTC.

This clonotype was recorded at least ten times. The chain couples TRBV18 to TRBJ2-7; D uncertain. Between the trimmed V and J ends, which lost 4 bases and 2 bases, there was a span of 9 bases. The CDR3 sequence is 13 residues long. CDR1 KGHSH and CDR2 LQKENI come from the germline V gene. The CDR3 spells CASSLDHPYEQYF. CDR3 DNA sequence: TGTGCCAGCTCACTGGACCACCCCTACGAGCAGTACTTC.

The rearrangement uses TRBV28 and TRBJ2-3, with 9 bases aligning to TRBD2. The length of the CDR3 is 15 residues. The germline V gene has CDR1 MDHEN and CDR2 SYDVKM. Trimming cost V 3 bases and J 5 bases; bases outside gene matches: 6. DNA for the CDR3: TGTGCCAGCAGTTTGATTAGCGGGAGCGGAGATACGCAGTATTTT. This sequence encodes CASSLISGSGDTQYF. Full variable domain (rest looked up from reference TRBV28 and TRBJ2-3): DVKVTQSSRYLVKRTGEKVFLECVQDMDHENMFWYRQDPGLGLRLIYFSYDVKMKEKGDIPEGYSVSREKKERFSLILESASTNQTSMYLCASSLISGSGDTQYFGPGTRLTVL.

A few counts support this clonotype. This rearrangement joins TRBV12-3 or TRBV12-4 to TRBJ2-1; the D gene could be TRBD1 or TRBD2 (5 bases each). V dropped 5 bases and J dropped 1 base, with 12 bases sitting between them. CDR3 length equals 15 residues. This CDR3 reads CASSRDPYSYNEQFF. The CDR3 DNA reads as TGTGCCAGCAGTAGGGACCCATATTCCTACAATGAGCAGTTCTTC.

Regarding this clonotype: Since a much larger clone is just one base distant, this may be a read error. The CDR3 nucleotides are TGTGCCAGCAGCTACTCGACAGGGCCGACGGAATCCACTGAAACTTTCTTT. As protein: CASSYSTGPTESTETFF. This sequence joins TRBV5-6 and TRBJ1-1, with 7 nucleotides matching TRBD1. The CDR3 runs to 17 residues. The germline V gene encodes CDR1 SGHDT and CDR2 YYEEEE.

The CDR3 spells CASSVGTGFPETQYF. CDR3 DNA: TGTGCCAGCAGCGTCGGGACAGGGTTCCCTGAGACCCAGTACTTC. The chain combines TRBV9 with TRBJ2-5; 9 bases are shared with TRBD1. The V and J ends lost 2 bases and 5 bases, in that order; junction bases with no gene match: 7. Germline V gives CDR1 SGDLS, CDR2 YYNGEE. The length of the CDR3 is 15 residues.

This chain joins TRBV7-2 and TRBJ2-1; D gene uncertain. This CDR3 is 16 amino acids long. V was trimmed by 4 bases and J by 7 bases, leaving 20 bases between them. Per germline, CDR1 SGHTA and CDR2 FQGNSA. CDR3 DNA: TGTGCCAGCAGCTCCCTGGTAGGGATTTTTGGGAATGAGCAGTTCTTC. The encoded protein is CASSSLVGIFGNEQFF. Together with reference TRBV7-2 and TRBJ2-1, the CDR3 gives the full variable domain: GAGVSQSPSNKVTEKGKDVELRCDPISGHTALYWYRQSLGQGLEFLIYFQGNSAPDKSGLPSDRFSAERTGGSVSTLTIQRTQQEDSAVYLCASSSLVGIFGNEQFFGPGTRLTVL.

The sample holds many counts of this clonotype. The chain has TRBV7-2 and TRBJ2-3, with D maybe TRBD2 (6 bases). The CDR3 is 14 amino acids. Trimming took 5 bases from V and 2 from J, leaving 11 bases between them. Germline V gene data show CDR1 as SGHTA and CDR2 as FQGNSA. CDR3 sequence: CASSPDYLTDTQYF. CDR3 DNA: TGTGCCAGCAGCCCGGACTACCTCACAGATACGCAGTATTTT. The entire variable domain, with the rest obtained from reference TRBV7-2 and TRBJ2-3, is as follows: GAGVSQSPSNKVTEKGKDVELRCDPISGHTALYWYRQSLGQGLEFLIYFQGNSAPDKSGLPSDRFSAERTGGSVSTLTIQRTQQEDSAVYLCASSPDYLTDTQYFGPGTRLTVL.

This clonotype was detected ten times or more. The rearrangement uses TRBV4-3 and TRBJ1-1; D ambiguous. V lost 0 bases and J lost 10, with 12 bases in between. The CDR3 runs to 13 residues. Looked up from germline, CDR1 is LGHNA and CDR2 is YSLEER. This chain's CDR3 is CASSQDTRSGAFF. CDR3 nucleotide sequence: TGCGCCAGCAGCCAAGATACCAGGTCAGGAGCTTTCTTT.

This clonotype has a count of ten or more. The chain combines TRBV5-6 with TRBJ2-3, with 11 positions matching TRBD1. CDR3 length: 14 residues. Germline V gene sequence: CDR1 SGHDT, CDR2 YYEEEE. V gave up 3 bases and J gave up 4 bases; unmatched junction bases: 1. The CDR3 loop is CASSWTGGADTQYF. The CDR3 DNA reads TGTGCCAGCAGCTGGACAGGGGGCGCAGATACGCAGTATTTT.

The chain carries TRBV6-5 and TRBJ2-7; 8 bases line up with TRBD2. Germline V lookup: CDR1 MNHEY, CDR2 SVGAGI. The CDR3 is 16 residues long. Trimming at V came to 0 bases and at J to 2 bases, leaving 6 bases not matched to a gene. Here the CDR3 reads CASSYSAGVQTYEQYF. In DNA form, the CDR3 reads TGTGCCAGCAGTTACTCAGCGGGGGTACAAACCTACGAGCAGTACTTC.

There are many counts of this clonotype. The V and J genes are TRBV7-3 and TRBJ1-6; no reliable D call. Trimming stripped 6 bases from V and 1 base from J, with 1 base between. Per the germline V gene, CDR1 is SGHTA and CDR2 is FQGTGA. This CDR3 contains 12 residues. CDR3 residues: CASSSYNSPLHF. Written as DNA, the CDR3 is TGTGCCAGCAGTTCCTATAATTCACCCCTCCACTTT.

This clonotype has at least ten counts. The genes are TRBV29-1 and TRBJ2-2; the match to TRBD1 covers 7 bases. In germline, CDR1 is SQVTM, CDR2 ANQGSEA. The CDR3 totals 14 residues. V lost 6 bases and J lost 7; bases outside the gene matches: 11. The CDR3 coding sequence is TGCAGCGTGGGACAGTCCTCTTCGGGCGGGGAGCTGTTTTTT. Its protein product is CSVGQSSSGGELFF.

Many counts were recorded for this clonotype. The V and J genes are TRBV5-1 and TRBJ2-5, with unresolved D. The CDR3 has 14 residues. Per germline, CDR1 SGHRS and CDR2 YFSETQ. V lost 6 bases to trimming and J lost 5 bases, with 17 bases between them. The DNA of the CDR3 is TGCGCCAGCACCACCCCGCGGCAGAGCGAGACCCAGTACTTC. Its translation: CASTTPRQSETQYF.

The sample holds many counts of this clonotype. The V call is TRBV29-1, the J call TRBJ1-2; D remains ambiguous. Germline loops: CDR1 SQVTM, CDR2 ANQGSEA. The V and J ends lost 5 bases and 2 bases respectively, with 9 bases between them. CDR3 length: 12 residues. Here the CDR3 reads CSVLSENYGYTF. The CDR3 DNA sequence: TGCAGCGTTCTTAGTGAAAACTATGGCTACACCTTC.